Listed below are T cell receptor beta chains from one sample, sequenced in a study of blood T cell repertoires in COVID-19. The table came from immunoSEQ multiplex PCR; TCRdb's copy has only in-frame clones and leaves some out. The sample shows 200,000 to 250,000 clones, 84% of them seen only once. Material for sequencing was peripheral blood. The receptors were gathered from a young man with active or convalescent COVID-19. The CDR3 runs from the conserved cysteine through the conserved F or W. The order of the fields is clone size, V gene, J gene, D gene, CDR3 DNA, CDR3 protein. D genes are given only for firm matches. Where a row states a size, it is once, few, many or the class of an expanded clone; other rows omit it.

-	TRBV7-2	TRBJ2-6	-	TGTGCCAGCAGCGCGTTGCCAGGGTTAGGGGCCAACGTCCTGACTTTC	CASSALPGLGANVLTF
-	TRBV5-1	TRBJ2-5	TRBD2	TGCGCCAGCAGCTCGAAAGGTAGCGGGGGAGAGACCCAGTACTTC	CASSSKGSGGETQYF
once	TRBV4-3	TRBJ1-1	-	TGCGCCAGCAGCCAGTACAGGGTGGATGAAGCTTTCTTT	CASSQYRVDEAFF
-	TRBV9	TRBJ2-2	TRBD2	TGTGCCAGCAGCGACGGACTAGCGGTTGCGAACACCGGGGAGCTGTTTTTT	CASSDGLAVANTGELFF
-	TRBV28	TRBJ1-5	-	TGTGCCAGCAGACTCGAATATCTTAGCAATCAGCCCCAGCATTTT	CASRLEYLSNQPQHF
few	TRBV9	TRBJ1-6	-	TGTGCCAGCAGCGTAAAAGAAGCAGGTCATTCACCCCTCCACTTT	CASSVKEAGHSPLHF
-	TRBV28	TRBJ2-7	TRBD2	TGTGCCAGCAGTTTTGCGGGAGCCCCCTACGAGCAGTACTTC	CASSFAGAPYEQYF
once	TRBV11-2	TRBJ2-5	-	TGTGCCAGCCGAAGGGGCGAGACCCAGTACTTC	CASRRGETQYF
once	TRBV19	TRBJ2-7	-	TGTGCCAGTAGTATCCACGGGACCTACGAGCAGTACTTC	CASSIHGTYEQYF
-	TRBV9	TRBJ2-3	-	TGTGCCAGCAGCCTGGTAGGGGATGGCGCAGATACGCAGTATTTT	CASSLVGDGADTQYF
-	TRBV7-2	TRBJ2-7	TRBD2	TGTGCCAGCAGCTTAGTCTCTGCGGGAGACGAGCAGTACTTC	CASSLVSAGDEQYF
-	TRBV4-3	TRBJ2-2	TRBD1	TGCGCCAGCAGCGTAACGGGACAGGGCGACGCCGGGGAGCTGTTTTTT	CASSVTGQGDAGELFF
-	TRBV7-2	TRBJ1-5	-	TGTGCCAGCAGCTTGGCCGGGGGCAATCAGCCCCAGCATTTT	CASSLAGGNQPQHF
-	TRBV28	TRBJ2-7	-	TGTGCCAGCAGTTTCCCCCCGCCGGGCTACGAGCAGTACTTC	CASSFPPPGYEQYF
-	TRBV6-5	TRBJ2-2	-	TGTGCCAGCAGAGATCCCCGGAAGGAGGGCGGGGAGCTGTTTTTT	CASRDPRKEGGELFF
-	TRBV30	TRBJ2-2	-	TGTGCCTGGACCCCCAGGGGGAACACCGGGGAGCTGTTTTTT	CAWTPRGNTGELFF
-	TRBV27	TRBJ2-5	-	TGTGCCAGCAGTTTTGGGGGCTTGAAGACCCAGTACTTC	CASSFGGLKTQYF
-	TRBV19	TRBJ1-1	-	TGTGCCAGTAGTCTAAAATCGAGGGGGGAAGCTTTCTTT	CASSLKSRGEAFF
-	TRBV7-9	TRBJ2-7	TRBD1	TGTGCCAGCAGCCCCGGTTTGGGGACAGCCTACGAGCAGTACTTC	CASSPGLGTAYEQYF
-	TRBV6-5	TRBJ1-6	TRBD1	TGTGCCAGCAGCGAGGACAGGCGTTATTCACCCCTCCACTTT	CASSEDRRYSPLHF
-	TRBV5-4	TRBJ1-6	-	TGTGCCAGCAGTTTGGACGGCAGGGCCGACCTACCCCTCCACTTT	CASSLDGRADLPLHF
-	TRBV5-6	TRBJ1-3	-	TGTGCCAGCAGCTTCCAGGGAAACACCATATATTTT	CASSFQGNTIYF
-	TRBV9	TRBJ2-2	-	TGTGCCAGCAGCCCCCCCTCGAACACCGGGGAGCTGTTTTTT	CASSPPSNTGELFF